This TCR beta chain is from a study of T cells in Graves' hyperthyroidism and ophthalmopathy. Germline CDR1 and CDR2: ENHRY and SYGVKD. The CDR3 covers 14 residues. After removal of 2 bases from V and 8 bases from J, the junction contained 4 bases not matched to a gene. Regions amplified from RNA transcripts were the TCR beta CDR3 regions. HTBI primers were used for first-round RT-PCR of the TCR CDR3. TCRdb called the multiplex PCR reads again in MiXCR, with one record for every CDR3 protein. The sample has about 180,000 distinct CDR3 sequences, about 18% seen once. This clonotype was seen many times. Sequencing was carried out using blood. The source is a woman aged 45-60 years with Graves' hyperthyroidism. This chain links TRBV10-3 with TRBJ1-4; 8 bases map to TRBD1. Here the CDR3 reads CAISEGQGREKLFF. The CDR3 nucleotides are TGTGCCATCAGTGAGGGACAGGGAAGAGAAAAACTGTTTTTT.